This TCR beta chain appears in the sequencing data of a study of blood T cell repertoires in COVID-19. The method was immunoSEQ multiplex PCR; TCRdb's version includes in-frame clones alone and lacks a portion of them. The sample shows some 110,000 clones, about 90% of them seen only once. This CDR3 spans 15 amino acids. Trimming pared 0 bases from V and 2 bases from J, leaving 12 bases between. Germline CDR1 and CDR2: GTSNPN and SVGIG (reference sequence). The receptor was isolated from a man between 45 and 60 years old with COVID-19, enrolled during active disease. The sample was peripheral blood. The rearrangement links TRBV30 to TRBJ2-3; a weak D match, TRBD2 (6 bases). CDR3 sequence (DNA): TGTGCCTGGAGTGTTCGTGGAGGGATCACAGATACGCAGTATTTT. Translating it yields CAWSVRGGITDTQYF.